The 21 T cell receptor beta chains below come from one sample, sequenced in a study of cytomegalovirus exposure and HLA in healthy donors. Primers for the PCR totalled 60 Vbeta and 13 Jbeta. Data came from immunoSEQ multiplex PCR; TCRdb stores just in-frame clones and leaves some out. The table lists approximately 140,000 clones, 61% of them singletons. The sequenced sample consisted of PBMCs. These TCRs come from a male donor in good health and CMV-seronegative.

This chain uses TRBV7-2 with TRBJ2-1; weak D call: TRBD1 (5 bases). With 2 bases removed from V and 6 bases from J, the gap between germline ends came to 5 bases. The CDR3 loop spans 12 amino acids. Germline V CDR1 and CDR2: SGHTA, FQGNSA. The CDR3 is CASSLQGNEQFF. DNA for the CDR3: TGTGCCAGCAGCTTACAGGGCAATGAGCAGTTCTTC.

This clone was seen a few times. The J gene is TRBJ1-1, the V gene TRBV6-4; D is possibly TRBD1 (6 bases). The CDR3 loop spans 14 amino acids. Germline-derived CDR1 and CDR2 are MRHNA and SNTAGT. The V and J ends lost 4 bases and 3 bases respectively, with 12 bases between them. CDR3 sequence reads: CASSVEAGDTEAFF. CDR3 bases: TGTGCCAGCAGTGTGGAGGCAGGGGACACTGAAGCTTTCTTT.

The chain combines TRBV4-3 with TRBJ2-5; perhaps TRBD1 as D (5 bases). The CDR3 sequence is 13 residues long. Deletions cut 0 bases from V and 5 bases from J, with 7 bases between. Looked up from germline, CDR1 is LGHNA and CDR2 is YSLEER. The CDR3 DNA reads TGCGCCAGCAGCCAAGACAGGGTGGAGACCCAGTACTTC. Its protein product is CASSQDRVETQYF.

This clone was recorded a few times. The V call is TRBV5-6, the J call TRBJ2-7; 7 nucleotides line up with TRBD2. CDR1 is SGHDT and CDR2 is YYEEEE in the germline V gene. This CDR3 region has 15 residues. V lost 4 bases, J lost 6 bases, and 13 bases stayed unmatched. The CDR3 nucleotides are TGTGCCAGCAGCCCCTCCGGTCTGGGAGGGATCGAGCAGTACTTC. Its protein is CASSPSGLGGIEQYF.

V usage is TRBV12-2 and J usage is TRBJ1-2; the table's D gene call, TRBD1, was not cross checked with the DNA. TRBV12-2 is a documented pseudogene. CDR3 length: 16 amino acids. This chain's CDR3 is CASRSEQESALYGYTF. The CDR3 DNA is TGTGCAAGTCGCTCTGAACAGGAATCGGCACTGTATGGCTACACCTTC.

This clone was recorded a few times. The CDR3: CACWRLTGYNEQFF. The CDR3 region has the DNA TGTGCCTGCTGGCGTTTGACAGGGTACAATGAGCAGTTCTTC. The V call is TRBV30, the J call TRBJ2-1; 7 bases are a match to TRBD1. V was clipped by 6 bases and J by 4 bases; unmatched bases: 9. Germline V lookup: CDR1 GTSNPN, CDR2 SVGIG (reference sequence). The CDR3 is 14 amino acids.

This clone was seen a handful of times. The CDR3 protein is CASSFPGGYNEQFF. The CDR3 DNA sequence: TGTGCCAGCAGCTTCCCGGGGGGTTACAATGAGCAGTTCTTC. The chain recombines TRBV7-6 with TRBJ2-1; TRBD2 agrees at 7 bases. The CDR3 is 14 residues long. With V trimmed by 3 bases and J by 4 bases, 3 bases remained unmatched. Germline lookup yields CDR1 SGHVS and CDR2 FNYEAQ.

V usage is TRBV28 and J usage is TRBJ2-1; a possible D gene is TRBD2 (7 bases). The CDR3 runs to 15 residues. V lost 2 bases and J 9 bases, leaving 17 bases between the germline ends. The germline V gene encodes CDR1 MDHEN and CDR2 SYDVKM. In DNA form, the CDR3 reads TGTGCCAGCAGTTTAAGGTTGGGGGGGGCGGCTGAGCAGTTCTTC. Its translation is CASSLRLGGAAEQFF. Using reference TRBV28 and TRBJ2-1 for the parts outside the CDR3, the full variable domain is DVKVTQSSRYLVKRTGEKVFLECVQDMDHENMFWYRQDPGLGLRLIYFSYDVKMKEKGDIPEGYSVSREKKERFSLILESASTNQTSMYLCASSLRLGGAAEQFFGPGTRLTVL.

This clone was picked up a small number of times. The chain recombines TRBV5-6 with TRBJ2-7; D not certain. This CDR3 has 12 residues. Trimming removed 0 bases at V and 4 bases at J, with 5 bases between. Germline V CDR1 and CDR2: SGHDT, YYEEEE. CDR3 in amino acids: CASSLDTYEQYF. In nucleotides, the CDR3 is TGTGCCAGCAGCTTGGACACGTACGAGCAGTACTTC.

This clone was detected a few times. V usage is TRBV5-8 and J usage is TRBJ1-1; 10 positions agree with TRBD1. The CDR3 length is 15 residues. With 3 bases clipped from V and 4 bases from J, the junction kept 6 bases outside the gene matches. The V gene's germline CDR1 is SGHTS and CDR2 YDEGEE. CDR3 amino acids: CASSSGTGAVTEAFF. As DNA, the CDR3 is TGTGCCAGCAGCTCGGGGACAGGGGCGGTCACTGAAGCTTTCTTT.

This clone is a singleton in its sample. The chain has TRBV14 and TRBJ1-2; 7 nucleotides agree with TRBD1. V shed 2 bases and J 2 bases; nucleotides not matched to a gene: 8. This CDR3 spans 16 amino acids. In germline, CDR1 is SGHDN, CDR2 FVKESK. CDR3 DNA: TGTGCCAGCAGCCAATCGACGGGACAGATAAACTATGGCTACACCTTC. Amino acid sequence: CASSQSTGQINYGYTF.

This clone showed up just a few times. The rearrangement joins TRBV7-2 to TRBJ1-1, with D unclear. This CDR3 is built from 14 residues. Germline CDR1 is SGHTA and CDR2 is FQGNSA. The V end was cut by 2 bases, the J end by 0 bases, with 7 bases between. For the CDR3, the DNA is TGTGCCAGCAGCTTATTCTCTGTGAACACTGAAGCTTTCTTT. It translates to CASSLFSVNTEAFF.

The table lists this clone with a few counts. The DNA of the CDR3 is TGTGCCAGCAGCTCCGGGGGGGCACTCACAGATACGCAGTATTTT. This translates into CASSSGGALTDTQYF. This chain uses TRBV7-2 with TRBJ2-3; 8 bases map to TRBD2. The CDR3 is 15 amino acids. Germline V gene lookup returns CDR1 SGHTA and CDR2 FQGNSA. Trimming took 4 bases from V and 2 from J; bases not matched to a gene: 5. Combining the CDR3 with reference TRBV7-2 and TRBJ2-3 gives the whole variable domain GAGVSQSPSNKVTEKGKDVELRCDPISGHTALYWYRQSLGQGLEFLIYFQGNSAPDKSGLPSDRFSAERTGGSVSTLTIQRTQQEDSAVYLCASSSGGALTDTQYFGPGTRLTVL.

This chain joins TRBV5-1 and TRBJ1-1; D is uncertain. V shed 2 bases and J shed 6 bases, with 14 bases lying between them. From germline, CDR1 is SGHRS and CDR2 YFSETQ. The CDR3 is 14 amino acids. The CDR3 nucleotides read TGCGCCAGCAGCTTCGATAGGGCGGGCGCTGAAGCTTTCTTT. Protein product: CASSFDRAGAEAFF.

This clone was found a few times. The chain couples TRBV6-5 to TRBJ1-2, with D possibly being TRBD1 (5 bases). There are 14 residues in the CDR3. Germline V gene data show CDR1 as MNHEY and CDR2 as SVGAGI. The V end lost 7 bases, the J end lost 6 bases, and 18 bases lay between the germline ends. In DNA form, the CDR3 reads TGTGCCAGCAACGAAGGGGCCGCGGGAGATGGCTACACCTTC. This sequence encodes CASNEGAAGDGYTF.

The V call is TRBV9, the J call TRBJ1-2, with unresolved D. This CDR3 has 14 residues. Germline V lookup: CDR1 SGDLS, CDR2 YYNGEE. V lost 6 bases to trimming and J lost 7 bases, with 19 bases between them. The CDR3 DNA follows: TGTGCCAGCACCCGACGGGGTGGAGATGCTGGCTACACCTTC. This codes for CASTRRGGDAGYTF.

This chain links TRBV11-1 with TRBJ2-7; 7 bases fit TRBD1. The CDR3 extends over 14 amino acids. The J segment lost 3 bases and the V segment lost 1 base, leaving 3 bases of the junction unmatched. In germline, CDR1 is SGHAT, CDR2 FQDESV (reference sequence). The CDR3 region is CASSLVTGIYEQYF. In nucleotides, the CDR3 is TGTGCCAGCAGCTTAGTGACAGGGATCTACGAGCAGTACTTC. The whole variable domain, filled in from reference TRBV11-1 and TRBJ2-7, reads EAEVAQSPRYKITEKSQAVAFWCDPISGHATLYWYRQILGQGPELLVQFQDESVVDDSQLPKDRFSAERLKGVDSTLKIQPAELGDSAMYLCASSLVTGIYEQYFGPGTRLTVT.

The genes are TRBV9 and TRBJ2-7; tentatively, D is TRBD2 (5 bases). Germline V lookup: CDR1 SGDLS, CDR2 YYNGEE. There are 13 residues in the CDR3. V gave up 2 bases and J gave up 5 bases, with 11 bases separating them. CDR3 nucleotide sequence: TGTGCCAGCAGCGTTTATCCTAGCAACGAGCAGTACTTC. Amino acid sequence: CASSVYPSNEQYF.

In DNA form, the CDR3 reads TGTGCCAGCAGCTACGGGACAGGGGGCTCTGAAAAACTGTTTTTT. Translation gives CASSYGTGGSEKLFF. The chain carries TRBV5-6 and TRBJ1-4, with 12 bases aligning to TRBD1. The CDR3 runs 15 residues. The germline V gene encodes CDR1 SGHDT and CDR2 YYEEEE. V trimming: 3 bases; J trimming: 7 bases; junction bases outside the gene matches: 4.

The rearrangement uses TRBV11-3 and TRBJ1-6; 7 bases line up with TRBD1. The V and J ends lost 5 bases and 8 bases, in that order; junction bases with no gene match: 9. From germline, CDR1 is SGHNT and CDR2 YENEEA. The CDR3 runs 15 residues. CDR3 sequence (DNA): TGTGCCAGCAGCCGACGGGGACAGCGAGATTCACCCCTCCACTTT. It yields the protein CASSRRGQRDSPLHF.

The table lists this clone with a few counts. The V call is TRBV6-5, the J call TRBJ1-2, with unresolved D. The V and J ends lost 6 bases and 3 bases respectively, with 11 bases between them. The CDR3 runs 13 residues. Germline CDR1 and CDR2: MNHEY and SVGAGI. The CDR3 DNA follows: TGTGCCAGCAGGCGGGAAGGGCACTATGGCTACACCTTC. Its protein is CASRREGHYGYTF.